This T cell receptor (beta chain) originates from a study of shared clonotypes between healthy human individuals. CD8 cells regarded as naive lacked CD45RO, were positively chosen for CCR7, and omitted terminally differentiated effector memory CD45RA+ cells. Adult donors, all healthy and HIV-negative, had no recent acute infections or vaccinations. Germline values: CDR1 MNHEY, CDR2 SMNVEV (reference sequence). Germline trimming cut 4 bases from V and 8 bases from J; bases unmatched to any gene: 1. This CDR3 spans 14 amino acids. Concerning this clone: This specimen includes other DNA sequences encoding the same CDR3.

Each cell subset's genomic DNA was divided evenly among several immunoSEQ plates. Authors' methods: From ImmunoSEQ came sequences covering only the junction and carrying no quality scores, so filtering differed. Only in-frame clones appear in the TCRdb table, and some are missing; sequencing was by immunoSEQ multiplex PCR. V and J calls and clone size come straight from that table; D and trimming were deduced from the DNA. The repertoire consists of roughly 600,000 clones, with roughly 98% occurring once and the leading ten covering 0.3% to 0.35%. The chain has TRBV27 and TRBJ2-1; the match to TRBD2 covers 14 bases. The receptor was isolated from a young man in good health. The sequenced material came from naive CD8+ T cells sorted from blood. As DNA, the CDR3 is TGTGCCAGCAGTTCGGGACTAGCGGGAGATGAGCAGTTCTTC. Protein: CASSSGLAGDEQFF.